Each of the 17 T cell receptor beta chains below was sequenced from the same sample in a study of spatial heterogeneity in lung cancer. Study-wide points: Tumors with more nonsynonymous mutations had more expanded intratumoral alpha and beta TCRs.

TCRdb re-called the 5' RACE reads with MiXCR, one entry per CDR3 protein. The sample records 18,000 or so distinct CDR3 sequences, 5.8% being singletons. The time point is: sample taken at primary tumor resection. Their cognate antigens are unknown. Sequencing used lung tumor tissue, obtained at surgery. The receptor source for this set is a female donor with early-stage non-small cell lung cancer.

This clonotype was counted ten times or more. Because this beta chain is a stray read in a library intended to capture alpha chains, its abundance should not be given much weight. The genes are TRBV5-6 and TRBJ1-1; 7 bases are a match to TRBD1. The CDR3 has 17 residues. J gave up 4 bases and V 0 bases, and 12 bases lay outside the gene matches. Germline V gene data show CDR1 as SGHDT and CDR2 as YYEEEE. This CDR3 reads CASSLGPQGQVSTEAFF. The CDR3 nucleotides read TGTGCCAGCAGCTTGGGCCCACAGGGGCAGGTAAGCACTGAAGCTTTCTTT.

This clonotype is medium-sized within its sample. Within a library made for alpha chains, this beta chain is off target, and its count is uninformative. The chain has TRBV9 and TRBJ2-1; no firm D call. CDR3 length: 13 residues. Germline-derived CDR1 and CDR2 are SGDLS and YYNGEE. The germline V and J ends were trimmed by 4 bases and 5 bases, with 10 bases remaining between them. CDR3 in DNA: TGTGCCAGCAGCACCCGACCCGACAATGAGCAGTTCTTC. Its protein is CASSTRPDNEQFF.

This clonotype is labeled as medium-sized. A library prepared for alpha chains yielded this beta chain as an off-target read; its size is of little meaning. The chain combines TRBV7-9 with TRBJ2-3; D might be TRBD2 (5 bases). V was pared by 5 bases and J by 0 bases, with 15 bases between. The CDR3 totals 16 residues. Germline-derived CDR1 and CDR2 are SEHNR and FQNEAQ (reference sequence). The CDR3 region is CASSLWSGASTDTQYF. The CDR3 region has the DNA TGTGCCAGCAGCCTTTGGAGCGGCGCTAGCACAGATACGCAGTATTTT.

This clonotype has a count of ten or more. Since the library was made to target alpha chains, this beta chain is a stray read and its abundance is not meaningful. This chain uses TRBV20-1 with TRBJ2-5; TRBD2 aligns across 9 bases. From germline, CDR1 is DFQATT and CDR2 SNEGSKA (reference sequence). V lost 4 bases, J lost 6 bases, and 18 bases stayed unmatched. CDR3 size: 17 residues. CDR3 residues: CSATQGLAGGTLKTQYF. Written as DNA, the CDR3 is TGCAGTGCTACCCAGGGATTGGCGGGAGGGACGTTGAAGACCCAGTACTTC.

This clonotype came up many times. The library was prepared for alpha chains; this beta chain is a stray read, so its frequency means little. DNA of the CDR3: TGTGCCAGCAGTTTAATCCCTAGCGCAGTTAGTGACAATGAGCAGTTCTTC. Protein: CASSLIPSAVSDNEQFF. This rearrangement joins TRBV27 to TRBJ2-1, with a tentative D call TRBD2 (6 bases). Between the trimmed V and J ends, which lost 2 bases and 5 bases, there was a span of 19 bases. Germline values: CDR1 MNHEY, CDR2 SMNVEV (reference sequence). The CDR3 is 17 amino acids.

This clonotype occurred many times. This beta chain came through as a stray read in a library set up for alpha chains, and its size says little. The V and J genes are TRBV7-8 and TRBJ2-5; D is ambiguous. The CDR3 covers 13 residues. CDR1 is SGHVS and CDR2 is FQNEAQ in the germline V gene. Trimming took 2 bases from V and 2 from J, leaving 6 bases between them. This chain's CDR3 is CASSLFVQETQYF. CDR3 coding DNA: TGTGCCAGCAGCTTATTCGTACAAGAGACCCAGTACTTC.

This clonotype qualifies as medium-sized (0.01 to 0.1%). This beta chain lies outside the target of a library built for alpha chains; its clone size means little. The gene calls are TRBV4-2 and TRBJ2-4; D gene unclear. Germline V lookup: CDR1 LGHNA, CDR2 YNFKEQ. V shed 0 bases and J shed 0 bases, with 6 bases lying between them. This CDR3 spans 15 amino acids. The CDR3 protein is CASSQELGAKNIQYF. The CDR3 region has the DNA TGTGCCAGCAGCCAAGAGTTGGGAGCCAAAAACATTCAGTACTTC.

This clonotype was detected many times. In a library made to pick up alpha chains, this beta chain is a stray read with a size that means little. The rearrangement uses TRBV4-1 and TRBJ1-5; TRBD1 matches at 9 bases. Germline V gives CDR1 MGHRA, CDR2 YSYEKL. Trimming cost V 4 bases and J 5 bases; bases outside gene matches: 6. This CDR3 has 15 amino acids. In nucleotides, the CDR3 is TGCGCCAGCAGCCGAGGGACAGGGCGTGATCAGCCCCAGCATTTT. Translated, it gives CASSRGTGRDQPQHF.

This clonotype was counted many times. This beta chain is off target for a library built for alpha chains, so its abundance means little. The CDR3 coding sequence is TGTGCCAGCAGTTACAATCGGCTCATGAACACTGAAGCTTTCTTT. This sequence encodes CASSYNRLMNTEAFF. The genes are TRBV6-5 and TRBJ1-1; D is ambiguous. The CDR3 runs to 15 residues. V lost 2 bases to trimming and J lost 0 bases, with 10 bases between them. Germline values: CDR1 MNHEY, CDR2 SVGAGI.

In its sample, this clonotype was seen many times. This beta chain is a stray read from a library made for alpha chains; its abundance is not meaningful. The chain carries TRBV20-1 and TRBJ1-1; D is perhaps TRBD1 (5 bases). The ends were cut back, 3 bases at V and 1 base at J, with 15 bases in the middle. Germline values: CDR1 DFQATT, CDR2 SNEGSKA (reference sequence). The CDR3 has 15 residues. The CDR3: CSARDHAGPNTEAFF. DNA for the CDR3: TGCAGTGCTAGGGACCACGCAGGGCCGAACACTGAAGCTTTCTTT.

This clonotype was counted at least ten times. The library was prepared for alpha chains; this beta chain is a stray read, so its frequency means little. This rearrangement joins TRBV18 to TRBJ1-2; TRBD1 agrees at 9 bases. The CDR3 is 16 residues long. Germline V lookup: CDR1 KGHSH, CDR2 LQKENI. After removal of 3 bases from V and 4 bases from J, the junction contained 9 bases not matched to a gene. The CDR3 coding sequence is TGTGCCAGCTCACCGCGGACAGGGGCCCAGGGCTATGGCTACACCTTC. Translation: CASSPRTGAQGYGYTF.

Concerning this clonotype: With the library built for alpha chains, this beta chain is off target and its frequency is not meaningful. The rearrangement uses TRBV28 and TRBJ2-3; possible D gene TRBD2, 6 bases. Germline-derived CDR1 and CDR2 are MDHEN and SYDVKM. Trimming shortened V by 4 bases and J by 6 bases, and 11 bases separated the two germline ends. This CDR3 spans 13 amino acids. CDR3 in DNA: TGTGCCAGCAGTTGGGTGCGGGGTGATACGCAGTATTTT. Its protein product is CASSWVRGDTQYF.

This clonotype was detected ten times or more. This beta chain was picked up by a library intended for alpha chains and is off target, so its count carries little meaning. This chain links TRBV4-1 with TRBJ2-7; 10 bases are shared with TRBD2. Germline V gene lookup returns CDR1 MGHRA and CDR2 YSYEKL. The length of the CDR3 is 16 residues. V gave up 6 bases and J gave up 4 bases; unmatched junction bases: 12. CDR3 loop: CASRKGFGTSEYEQYF. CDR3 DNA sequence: TGCGCCAGCAGAAAAGGGTTTGGGACTAGCGAATACGAGCAGTACTTC.

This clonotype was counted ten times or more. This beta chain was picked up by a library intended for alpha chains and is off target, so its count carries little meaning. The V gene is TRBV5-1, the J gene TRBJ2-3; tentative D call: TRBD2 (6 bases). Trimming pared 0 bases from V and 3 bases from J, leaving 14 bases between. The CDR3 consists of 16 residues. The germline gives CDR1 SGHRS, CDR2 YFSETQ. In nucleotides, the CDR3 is TGCGCCAGCAGCTTGGACCCACTAGGAGGGACAGATACGCAGTATTTT. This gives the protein CASSLDPLGGTDTQYF.

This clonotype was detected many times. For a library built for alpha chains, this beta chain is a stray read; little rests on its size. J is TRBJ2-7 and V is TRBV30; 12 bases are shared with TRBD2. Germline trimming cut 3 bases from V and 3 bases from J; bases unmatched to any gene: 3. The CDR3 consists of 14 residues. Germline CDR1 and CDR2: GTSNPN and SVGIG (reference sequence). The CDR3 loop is CAWRRTSGNYEQYF. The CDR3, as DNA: TGTGCCTGGAGAAGGACTAGCGGGAACTACGAGCAGTACTTC.

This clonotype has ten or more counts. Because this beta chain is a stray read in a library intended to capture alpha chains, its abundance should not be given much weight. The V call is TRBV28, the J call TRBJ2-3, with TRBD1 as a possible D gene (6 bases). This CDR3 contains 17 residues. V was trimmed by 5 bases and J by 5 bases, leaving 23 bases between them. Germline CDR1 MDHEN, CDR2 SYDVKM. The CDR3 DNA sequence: TGTGCCAGCAGTCCCTGGGGCAGGGGCCTAACGGGAGATACGCAGTATTTT. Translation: CASSPWGRGLTGDTQYF.

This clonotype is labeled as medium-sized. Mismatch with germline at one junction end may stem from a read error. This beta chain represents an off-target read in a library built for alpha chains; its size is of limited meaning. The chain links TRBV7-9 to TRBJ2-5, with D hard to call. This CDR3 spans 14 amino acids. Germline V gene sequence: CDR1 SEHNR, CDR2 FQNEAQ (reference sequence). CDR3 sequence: CASSPGPLQATQYF. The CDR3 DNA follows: TGTGCCAGCAGCCCGGGCCCCCTCCAAGCGACCCAGTACTTC.